These 22 T cell receptor beta chains originate from one sample sequenced in a study of immune evolution from preneoplasia to lung adenocarcinoma. Clones were read by immunoSEQ multiplex PCR, and TCRdb kept only the in-frame ones, dropping some. The data contain around 1,900 clones, 80% to 90% of them singletons. Input material: FFPE adjacent normal lung tissue. All receptors come from a person aged 70 to 85 with lung adenocarcinoma.

This clone has a single count. This chain links TRBV30 with TRBJ2-7, with a weak D call TRBD1 (5 bases). CDR3 size: 13 residues. CDR1 and CDR2 (germline): GTSNPN, SVGIG (reference sequence). The V gene lost 1 base and the J gene lost 0 bases, with 7 bases spanning the gap. The CDR3 loop reads CAWSADNSYEQYF. The CDR3 DNA sequence: TGTGCCTGGAGTGCGGACAACTCCTACGAGCAGTACTTC.

The chain couples TRBV7-8 to TRBJ2-7; D is unclear. The germline V gene has CDR1 SGHVS and CDR2 FQNEAQ. Trimming stripped 4 bases from V and 2 bases from J, with 15 bases between. The CDR3 is made up of 15 amino acids. Here the CDR3 DNA reads TGTGCCAGCAGCTCCGCCCGGTCCGGCACCTACGAGCAGTACTTC. Its protein is CASSSARSGTYEQYF.

The gene calls are TRBV6-1 and TRBJ2-1; D gene uncertain. Trimming pared 2 bases from V and 4 bases from J, leaving 15 bases between. Germline V lookup: CDR1 MNHNS, CDR2 SASEGT. This CDR3 is built from 16 residues. The CDR3 DNA sequence: TGTGCCAGCAGTGAAATCCTAGGTAGAATTTACAATGAGCAGTTCTTC. Its translation is CASSEILGRIYNEQFF.

The V call is TRBV19, the J call TRBJ1-5; TRBD1 matches 8 bases. The V and J ends lost 3 bases and 6 bases, in that order; junction bases with no gene match: 1. Germline CDR1 reads LNHDA; CDR2 reads SQIVND (reference sequence). CDR3 length equals 13 residues. The CDR3 nucleotides are TGTGCCAGTAGTATCGACAGGGGTCAGCCCCAGCATTTT. Translated: CASSIDRGQPQHF.

This sequence joins TRBV13 and TRBJ2-1; D might be TRBD2 (7 bases). V lost 1 base and J 4 bases, leaving 14 bases between the germline ends. The CDR3 is 16 amino acids. Germline V gene data show CDR1 as PRHDT and CDR2 as FYEKMQ (reference sequence). Here the CDR3 reads CASSLVGGGWYNEQFF. The CDR3 DNA sequence: TGTGCCAGCAGCTTAGTAGGGGGAGGGTGGTACAATGAGCAGTTCTTC.

The chain recombines TRBV4-2 with TRBJ1-5; a weak D match, TRBD1 (5 bases). V gave up 0 bases and J gave up 2 bases, with 11 bases separating them. The V gene's germline CDR1 is LGHNA and CDR2 YNFKEQ. This CDR3 comprises 16 residues. The CDR3 bases are TGTGCCAGCAGCCAAGAAGCGGGGCTGGGCAATCAGCCCCAGCATTTT. Protein product: CASSQEAGLGNQPQHF.

This clone occurred once. The V gene is TRBV10-1, the J gene TRBJ2-7; D gene uncertain. This CDR3 has 13 residues. Germline V gene lookup returns CDR1 WNHNN and CDR2 SYGVQD (reference sequence). V lost 4 bases and J lost 1, with 8 bases in between. This chain's CDR3 is CASSVERSYEQYF. The CDR3 DNA reads as TGCGCCAGCAGTGTCGAGCGATCCTACGAGCAGTACTTC.

The chain employs TRBV9 and TRBJ2-7; possible D gene TRBD2, 7 bases. CDR1 and CDR2 (germline): SGDLS, YYNGEE. The CDR3 sequence is 14 residues long. Trimming shortened V by 2 bases and J by 2 bases, and 11 bases separated the two germline ends. CDR3 in amino acids: CASSVGGGTYEQYF. DNA for the CDR3: TGTGCCAGCAGCGTGGGAGGGGGGACCTACGAGCAGTACTTC.

The rearrangement links TRBV7-9 to TRBJ2-5; D gene ambiguous. CDR3 length: 14 amino acids. The V end was cut by 1 base, the J end by 1 base, with 7 bases between. Germline CDR1 is SEHNR and CDR2 is FQNEAQ (reference sequence). The CDR3 reads CASSLGVIQETQYF. CDR3 sequence (DNA): TGTGCCAGCAGCTTAGGGGTTATCCAAGAGACCCAGTACTTC.

The rearrangement links TRBV13 to TRBJ2-3; 8 bases map to TRBD1. Per the germline V gene, CDR1 is PRHDT and CDR2 is FYEKMQ (reference sequence). This CDR3 is built from 17 residues. Germline trimming cut 5 bases from V and 7 bases from J; bases unmatched to any gene: 17. The CDR3 region has the DNA TGTGCCAGCAGCGACCGACAGGGGTCGTCGCCCCTTCATACGCAGTATTTT. Amino acid sequence: CASSDRQGSSPLHTQYF.

The genes are TRBV28 and TRBJ2-2; the D is unclear. CDR1 MDHEN and CDR2 SYDVKM come from the germline V gene. CDR3 length equals 13 residues. Trimming left V 3 bases short and J 1 base short, with 3 bases between. CDR3 in DNA: TGTGCCAGCAGTTTCCAGAACACCGGGGAGCTGTTTTTT. This encodes CASSFQNTGELFF.

This clone appeared once. This rearrangement joins TRBV29-1 to TRBJ2-7; 8 nucleotides match TRBD2. Per germline, CDR1 SQVTM and CDR2 ANQGSEA. The V gene end was trimmed by 1 base and the J gene end by 7 bases; junction bases not matched to a gene: 3. The length of the CDR3 is 12 residues. CDR3 bases: TGCAGCGTTGAAGCGGGAGGGCTAGAGCAGTACTTC. Translation: CSVEAGGLEQYF.

The V gene is TRBV5-1, the J gene TRBJ2-1, with no clear D. Germline V gene lookup returns CDR1 SGHRS and CDR2 YFSETQ. The V end was cut by 0 bases, the J end by 5 bases, with 3 bases between. The CDR3 is made up of 12 amino acids. CDR3 sequence (DNA): TGCGCCAGCAGCTTGGTGGACAATGAGCAGTTCTTC. Amino acid sequence: CASSLVDNEQFF.

CDR3 in DNA: TGTGCCAGCAGCTTGGTGAGGCGGAACACTGAAGCTTTCTTT. It yields the protein CASSLVRRNTEAFF. The chain combines TRBV5-6 with TRBJ1-1; D is unresolved. CDR1 and CDR2 (germline): SGHDT, YYEEEE. V lost 0 bases, J lost 1 base, and 7 bases lay in between. CDR3 length equals 14 residues.

Worth noting for this clone: Mismatch with germline at one junction end may stem from a read error. The chain is built from TRBV6-5 and TRBJ2-1, with 9 bases fitting TRBD2. This CDR3 has 13 amino acids. Looked up from germline, CDR1 is MNHEY and CDR2 is SVGAGI. The CDR3 protein is CASSPLIGTSILF. The CDR3 DNA is TGTGCCAGCAGTCCGTTAATAGGGACTAGCATCCTCTTC.

J is TRBJ2-2 and V is TRBV18; D not certain. The V end lost 1 base, the J end lost 4 bases, and 10 bases lay between the germline ends. The CDR3 runs to 15 residues. Germline loops: CDR1 KGHSH, CDR2 LQKENI. CDR3: CASSPLDDPTGELFF. CDR3 DNA: TGTGCCAGCTCACCACTTGACGACCCCACCGGGGAGCTGTTTTTT.

The genes are TRBV5-6 and TRBJ2-1; no clear D. V was cut by 4 bases and J by 4 bases, with 15 bases left in between. Germline V gene sequence: CDR1 SGHDT, CDR2 YYEEEE. The CDR3 length is 15 residues. The CDR3 DNA reads TGTGCCAGCAGCCGTGGCAGTTCGGTGTACAATGAGCAGTTCTTC. It codes for CASSRGSSVYNEQFF. Using reference TRBV5-6 and TRBJ2-1 for the parts outside the CDR3, the full variable domain is DAGVTQSPTHLIKTRGQQVTLRCSPKSGHDTVSWYQQALGQGPQFIFQYYEEEERQRGNFPDRFSGHQFPNYSSELNVNALLLGDSALYLCASSRGSSVYNEQFFGPGTRLTVL.

This rearrangement joins TRBV11-3 to TRBJ2-1, with unresolved D. The CDR3 runs 13 residues. CDR1 is SGHNT, CDR2 YENEEA, per germline. The V end lost 1 base, the J end lost 6 bases, and 7 bases lay between the germline ends. Here the CDR3 reads CASSLGGVNEQFF. The CDR3 coding sequence is TGTGCCAGCAGCTTAGGGGGTGTCAATGAGCAGTTCTTC.

This chain uses TRBV11-2 with TRBJ1-3; D may be TRBD1 (5 bases). CDR1 is SGHAT and CDR2 is FQNNGV in the germline V gene. The CDR3 has 17 amino acids. V lost 2 bases and J 4 bases, leaving 18 bases between the germline ends. The CDR3 DNA sequence: TGTGCCAGCAGCTTATTGCAGGGAAAAGTTGCCGGAAACACCATATATTTT. This gives the protein CASSLLQGKVAGNTIYF.

The chain combines TRBV6-5 with TRBJ2-5, with unresolved D. Trimming took off 2 bases at V and 4 bases at J, with 8 bases between the two ends. The CDR3 length is 13 residues. Germline V gene data show CDR1 as MNHEY and CDR2 as SVGAGI. CDR3 residues: CASSYRWGETQYF. For the CDR3, the DNA is TGTGCCAGCAGTTACAGGTGGGGAGAGACCCAGTACTTC.

The chain combines TRBV15 with TRBJ2-7; D tentatively fits TRBD1 or TRBD2 (6 bases each). In germline, CDR1 is LNHNV, CDR2 YYDKDF (reference sequence). V lost 0 bases to trimming and J lost 3 bases, with 9 bases between them. This CDR3 is 14 amino acids long. The CDR3 DNA sequence: TGTGCCACCAGCAGAGAGAAGGGGGGCTACGAGCAGTACTTC. It encodes CATSREKGGYEQYF. The variable domain in full, completed from reference TRBV15 and TRBJ2-7, reads DAMVIQNPRYQVTQFGKPVTLSCSQTLNHNVMYWYQQKSSQAPKLLFHYYDKDFNNEADTPDNFQSRRPNTSFCFLDIRSPGLGDTAMYLCATSREKGGYEQYFGPGTRLTVT.

This chain links TRBV6-1 with TRBJ1-5; unclear D gene. Germline values: CDR1 MNHNS, CDR2 SASEGT. Trimming cost V 3 bases and J 6 bases, with 9 bases left between them. This CDR3 is built from 13 residues. CDR3 sequence (DNA): TGTGCCAGCAGTGAGTTAGTTATTCAGCCCCAGCATTTT. Translated: CASSELVIQPQHF.